This T cell receptor (beta chain) was sequenced in a study of shared clonotypes between healthy human individuals. Across several immunoSEQ plates, the genomic DNA of each subset was split evenly. Assay: immunoSEQ multiplex PCR; the TCRdb copy retains only in-frame clones and omits some. The sample has approximately 2.1 million clones, approximately 95% seen once; the top ten hold approximately 0.4%. Findings and limits, study-wide: Expectations were that clonotype sharing among donors would be affected by sequencing depth.

Regarding this clone: No antigen is known for it.

Specimen: naive CD4+ T cells from PBMCs. The subset here: CD45RA+ positively selected. The TCR was taken from a man in his late teens or twenties in good health. Some clones in this sample may be carry-over from other donors' samples.

The CDR3 nucleotides are TGTGCCAGCAGCCAGGGGGCGGGGGTAAAACTGTTTTTT. Amino acid sequence: CASSQGAGVKLFF. V gene TRBV28 combines with J gene TRBJ1-4; the match to TRBD1 covers 8 bases. The CDR3 is 13 residues long. Looked up from germline, CDR1 is MDHEN and CDR2 is SYDVKM. The J segment lost 10 bases and the V segment lost 6 bases, leaving 7 bases of the junction unmatched. The complete variable domain, with remaining parts taken from reference TRBV28 and TRBJ1-4, reads DVKVTQSSRYLVKRTGEKVFLECVQDMDHENMFWYRQDPGLGLRLIYFSYDVKMKEKGDIPEGYSVSREKKERFSLILESASTNQTSMYLCASSQGAGVKLFFGSGTQLSVL.